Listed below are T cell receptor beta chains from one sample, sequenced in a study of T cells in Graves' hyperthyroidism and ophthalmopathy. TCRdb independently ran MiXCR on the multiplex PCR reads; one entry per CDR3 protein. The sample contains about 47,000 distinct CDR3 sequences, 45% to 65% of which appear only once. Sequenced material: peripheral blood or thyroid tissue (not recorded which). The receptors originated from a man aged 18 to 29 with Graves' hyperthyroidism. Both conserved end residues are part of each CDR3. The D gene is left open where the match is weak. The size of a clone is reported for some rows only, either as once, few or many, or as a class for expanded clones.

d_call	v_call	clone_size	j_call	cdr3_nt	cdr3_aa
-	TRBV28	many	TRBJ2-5	TGTGCCAGCAGCCGCAAACTAGCAGCAGAGGGGACCCAGTACTTC	CASSRKLAAEGTQYF
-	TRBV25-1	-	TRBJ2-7	TGTGCCAGCAGTACCCATTACGAGCAGTACTTC	CASSTHYEQYF
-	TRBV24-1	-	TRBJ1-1	TGTGCCACCAGTGGGACACCGAACACTGAAGCTTTCTTT	CATSGTPNTEAFF
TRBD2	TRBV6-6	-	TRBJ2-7	TGTGCCAGCTCGAAAGGGCTAGCGGGAGCCGAGCAGTACTTC	CASSKGLAGAEQYF
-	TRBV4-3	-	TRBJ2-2	TGCGCCAGCAGCTTAGTTTTGGGGAGCACCGGGGAGCTGTTTTTT	CASSLVLGSTGELFF
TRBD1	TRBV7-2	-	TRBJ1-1	TGTGCCAGCAGCCAAAGCGGACAGGGGGCCACTGAAGCTTTCTTT	CASSQSGQGATEAFF
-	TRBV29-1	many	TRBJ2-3	TGCAGCGTTGTTGAGACACGATCTAGCACAGATACGCAGTATTTT	CSVVETRSSTDTQYF
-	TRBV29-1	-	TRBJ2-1	TGCAGCGCCGAGCTGGGGGGGCTGCGGTACAATGAGCAGTTCTTC	CSAELGGLRYNEQFF
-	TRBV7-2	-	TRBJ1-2	TGTGCCAGCAGCTTACGTGAGGGACGGAACTATGGCTACACCTTC	CASSLREGRNYGYTF
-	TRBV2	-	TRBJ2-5	TGTGCCAGCAGTGGTCGTTGGGGTGAGACCCAGTACTTC	CASSGRWGETQYF
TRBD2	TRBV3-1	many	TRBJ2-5	TGTGCCAGCAGTATTCTAGCGGGAGGCCCCCTAGAAGAGACCCAGTACTTC	CASSILAGGPLEETQYF
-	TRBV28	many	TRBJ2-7	TGTGCCAGCACCCCCCCGGGCGGTCCCTACGAGCAGTACTTC	CASTPPGGPYEQYF
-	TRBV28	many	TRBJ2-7	TGTGCCAGCCCCGGCCCCACAACCTACGAGCAGTACTTC	CASPGPTTYEQYF
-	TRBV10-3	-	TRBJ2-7	TGTGCCACCAAGAGGGGGAACACTGAACAGTACTTC	CATKRGNTEQYF
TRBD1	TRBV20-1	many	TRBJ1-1	TGCAGTGCTAGATCCGGACAGGGGGGGACTGAAGCTTTCTTT	CSARSGQGGTEAFF
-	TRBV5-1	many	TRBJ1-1	TGCGCCAGCAGCTTTGGAACAGGGGAAGCTTTCTTT	CASSFGTGEAFF
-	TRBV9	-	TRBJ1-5	TGTGCCAGCAGCGAAGTGGGTACTCAGCCCCAGCATTTT	CASSEVGTQPQHF
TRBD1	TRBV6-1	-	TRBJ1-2	TGTGCCAGCAGTCCAAGACAGGGAGATGGCTACACCTTC	CASSPRQGDGYTF
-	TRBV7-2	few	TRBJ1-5	TGTGCCAGCAGCTTGGAGCGGGGGCTAAAGCCCCAGCATTTT	CASSLERGLKPQHF
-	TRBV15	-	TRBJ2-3	TGTGCCACCGGCAGAGGGGGGAGCGGGAGCACAGATACGCAGTATTTT	CATGRGGSGSTDTQYF
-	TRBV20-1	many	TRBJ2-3	TGCAGTGCTAAACGGGGCGGATTCACAGATACGCAGTATTTT	CSAKRGGFTDTQYF
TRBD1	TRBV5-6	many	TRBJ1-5	TGTGCCAGCAGCTCGGACAGGGGAAATCAGCCCCAGCATTTT	CASSSDRGNQPQHF
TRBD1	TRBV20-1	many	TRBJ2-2	TGCAGTGCTAGAGCGACAGGGTCCAAAATAATCCGGAACACCGGGGAGCTGTTTTTT	CSARATGSKIIRNTGELFF
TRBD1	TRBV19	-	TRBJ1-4	TGTGCCAGTGGACAGGCGAATAGTTTGGAACTGTTTTTT	CASGQANSLELFF
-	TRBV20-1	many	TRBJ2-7	TGCAGTGCTAGAGAAGACGACAGTAGTAGCTCCTACGAGCAGTACTTC	CSAREDDSSSSYEQYF
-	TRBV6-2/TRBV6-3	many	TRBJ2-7	TGTGCCAGCAATCGGGACGAAGGTTTGTACGAGCAGTACTTC	CASNRDEGLYEQYF
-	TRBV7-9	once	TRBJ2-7	TGTGCCAGCAGCTTATATGAGGGGGGCGCGTACGAGCAGTACTTC	CASSLYEGGAYEQYF
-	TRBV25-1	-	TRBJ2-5	TGTGCCAGCAGTGAATGGGGGGAACAAAGAGTGGACTTC	CASSEWGEQRVDF
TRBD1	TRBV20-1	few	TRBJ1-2	TGCAGTGCCCGTGGACAGGGGATTGGCTATGGCTACACCTTC	CSARGQGIGYGYTF
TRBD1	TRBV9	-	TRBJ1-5	TGTGCCAGCAGCATAACCGGGACAGGTCCGATGGTTCAGCCCCAGCATTTT	CASSITGTGPMVQPQHF
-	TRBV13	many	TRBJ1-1	TGTGCCAGCAGCTTAAAGAGGGCCACTGAAGCTTTCTTT	CASSLKRATEAFF
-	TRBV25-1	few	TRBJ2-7	TGTGCCAGCAGTGAAACATCCGGGGGCTACGAGCAGTACTTC	CASSETSGGYEQYF
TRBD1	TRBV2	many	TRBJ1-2	TGTGCCAGCAGGGGACAGGGATCTAACTATGGCTACACCTTC	CASRGQGSNYGYTF
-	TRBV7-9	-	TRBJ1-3	TGTGCCAGCAGCTTAGGGGCAGAAAGTGGAAACACCATATATTTT	CASSLGAESGNTIYF
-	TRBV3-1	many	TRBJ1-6	TGTGCCAGCAGCCCGCGCGGCAATTCACCCCTCCACTTT	CASSPRGNSPLHF
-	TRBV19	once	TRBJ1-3	TGTGCCTGGAGTCCGTACACAGACACCATATATTTT	CAWSPYTDTIYF
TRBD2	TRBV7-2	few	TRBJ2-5	TGTGCCAGCAGCTTGGCGGGTAGCGGGGCGGAGACCCAGTACTTC	CASSLAGSGAETQYF
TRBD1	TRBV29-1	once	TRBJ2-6	TGCAGCGCATGGGGACAGGGGGACTACGTCCTGACTTTC	CSAWGQGDYVLTF
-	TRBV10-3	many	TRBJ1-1	TGTGCCATCAGTGGACAGGCCGTGAACACTGAAGCTTTCTTT	CAISGQAVNTEAFF
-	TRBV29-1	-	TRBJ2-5	TGCAGCGTTGAAGACGAACGCCTCCAAGAGACCCAGTACTTC	CSVEDERLQETQYF
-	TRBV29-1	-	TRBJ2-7	TGCAGCTTCCCCGGGACATACGAGCAGTACTTC	CSFPGTYEQYF
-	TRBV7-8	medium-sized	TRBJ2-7	TGTGCCAGCAGCGAGGGGGTTCTAGCCTACGAGCAGTACTTC	CASSEGVLAYEQYF
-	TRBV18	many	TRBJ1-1	TGTGCCAGCTCAGAGGGAAGGGCCACTGAAGCTTTCTTT	CASSEGRATEAFF
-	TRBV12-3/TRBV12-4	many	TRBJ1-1	TGTGCCAGCAGTTTACTGGCGTCTGAAGCTTTCTTT	CASSLLASEAFF
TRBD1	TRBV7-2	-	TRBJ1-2	TGTGCCAGCAGCCTACAGGGGGCTGGGTATGGCTGCACCTTC	CASSLQGAGYGCTF
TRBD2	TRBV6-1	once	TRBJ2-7	TGTGCCAGCAGCCGCCGCGGACTAGCGGGAGTCTGGGAGCAGTACTTC	CASSRRGLAGVWEQYF
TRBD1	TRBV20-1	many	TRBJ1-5	TGCAGTGCTAGGGGACAGGGGGTGGGTCAGCCCCAGCATTTT	CSARGQGVGQPQHF
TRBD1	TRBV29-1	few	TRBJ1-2	TGCAGCGCCGGGACAGGGAGAGGCTACACCTTC	CSAGTGRGYTF
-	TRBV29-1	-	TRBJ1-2	TGCAGCGTGGCCGTTGGCTACACCTTC	CSVAVGYTF
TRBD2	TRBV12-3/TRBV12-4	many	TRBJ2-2	TGTGCCAGCAGTTTAGCGACTAGCGGGAAGAGTGGGAACACCGGGGAGCTGTTTTTT	CASSLATSGKSGNTGELFF